This T cell receptor beta chain originates from a study of blood T cells in healthy people across ages. The V gene lost 0 bases and the J gene lost 6 bases, with 12 bases spanning the gap. The CDR3 spans 14 residues. Germline lookup yields CDR1 MNHEY and CDR2 SMNVEV (reference sequence). A J-beta primer mix and a sample-barcoded 5' primer were used in a second PCR of about 7 to 12 cycles. TCRdb called the 5' RACE reads again in MiXCR, with one record for every CDR3 protein. The table lists approximately 1.5 million distinct CDR3 sequences, 42% of them singletons. This chain uses TRBV27 with TRBJ2-7, with D unclear. The receptor was derived from a woman aged 18 to 35 in good health. Sequences were obtained from blood. The CDR3 reads CASSLSLNRAEQYF. For the CDR3, the DNA is TGTGCCAGCAGTTTATCCCTCAATAGGGCCGAGCAGTACTTC.